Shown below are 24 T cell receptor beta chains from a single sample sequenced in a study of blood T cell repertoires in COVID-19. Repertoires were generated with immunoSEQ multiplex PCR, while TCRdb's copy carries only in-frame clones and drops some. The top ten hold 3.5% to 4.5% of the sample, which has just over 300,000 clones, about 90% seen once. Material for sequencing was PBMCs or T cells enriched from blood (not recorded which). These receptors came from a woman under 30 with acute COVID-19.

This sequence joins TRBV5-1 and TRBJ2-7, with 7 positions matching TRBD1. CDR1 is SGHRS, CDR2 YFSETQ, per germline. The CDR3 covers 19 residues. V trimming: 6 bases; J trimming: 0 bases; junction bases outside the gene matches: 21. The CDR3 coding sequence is TGCGCCAGCACCAAGGCCCGGGACAGCGCATATCCGAGCTCCTACGAGCAGTACTTC. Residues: CASTKARDSAYPSSYEQYF.

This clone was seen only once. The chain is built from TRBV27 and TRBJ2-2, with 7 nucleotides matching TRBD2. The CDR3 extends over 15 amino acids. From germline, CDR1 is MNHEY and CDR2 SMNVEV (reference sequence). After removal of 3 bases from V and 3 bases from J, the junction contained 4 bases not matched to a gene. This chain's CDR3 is CASSFKRGYTGELFF. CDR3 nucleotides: TGTGCCAGCAGTTTCAAGCGGGGTTACACCGGGGAGCTGTTTTTT.

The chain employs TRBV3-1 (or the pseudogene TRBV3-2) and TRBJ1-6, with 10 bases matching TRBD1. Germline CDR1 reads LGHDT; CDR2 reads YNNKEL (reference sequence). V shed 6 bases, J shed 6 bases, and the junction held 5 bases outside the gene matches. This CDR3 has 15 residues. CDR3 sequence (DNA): TGTGCCAGCAGTCCGGACAGGGGGGGTAATTCACCCCTCCACTTT. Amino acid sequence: CASSPDRGGNSPLHF.

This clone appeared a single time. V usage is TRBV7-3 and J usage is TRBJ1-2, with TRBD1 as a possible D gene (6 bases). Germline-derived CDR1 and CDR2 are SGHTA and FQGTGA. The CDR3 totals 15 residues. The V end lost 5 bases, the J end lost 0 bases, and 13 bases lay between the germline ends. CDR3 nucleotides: TGTGCCAGCAGCCCCCTGGCAGGGGCTAACTATGGCTACACCTTC. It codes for CASSPLAGANYGYTF.

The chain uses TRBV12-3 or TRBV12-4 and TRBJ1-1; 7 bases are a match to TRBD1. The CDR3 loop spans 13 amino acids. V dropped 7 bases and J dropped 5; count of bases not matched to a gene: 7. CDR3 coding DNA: TGTGCCAGCATGGAGACAGGGCTTACTGAAGCTTTCTTT. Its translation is CASMETGLTEAFF.

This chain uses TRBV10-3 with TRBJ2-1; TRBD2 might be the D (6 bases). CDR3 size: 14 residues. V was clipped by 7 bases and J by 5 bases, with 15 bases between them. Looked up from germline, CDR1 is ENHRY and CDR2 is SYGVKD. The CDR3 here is CAIKGGGVDNEQFF. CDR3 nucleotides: TGTGCCATCAAAGGAGGAGGGGTCGACAATGAGCAGTTCTTC.

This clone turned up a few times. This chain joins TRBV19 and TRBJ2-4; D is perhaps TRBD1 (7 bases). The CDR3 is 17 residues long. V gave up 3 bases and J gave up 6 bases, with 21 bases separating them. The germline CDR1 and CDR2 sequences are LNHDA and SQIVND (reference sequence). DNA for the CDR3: TGTGCCAGTAGTATGGCCCTAGGGGCAGGGGGAGGAAACATTCAGTACTTC. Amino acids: CASSMALGAGGGNIQYF.

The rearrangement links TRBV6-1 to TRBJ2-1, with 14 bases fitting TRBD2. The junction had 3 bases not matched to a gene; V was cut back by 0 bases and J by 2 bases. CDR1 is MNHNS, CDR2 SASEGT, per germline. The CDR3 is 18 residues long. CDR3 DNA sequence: TGTGCCAGCAGTGAAGCGAGACTAGCGGGAGGGACCTACAATGAGCAGTTCTTC. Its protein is CASSEARLAGGTYNEQFF.

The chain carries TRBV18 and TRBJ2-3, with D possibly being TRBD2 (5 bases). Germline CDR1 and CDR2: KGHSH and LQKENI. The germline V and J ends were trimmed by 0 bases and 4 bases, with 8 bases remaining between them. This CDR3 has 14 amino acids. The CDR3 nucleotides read TGTGCCAGCTCACCACCCGGACTGCCAGATACGCAGTATTTT. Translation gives CASSPPGLPDTQYF.

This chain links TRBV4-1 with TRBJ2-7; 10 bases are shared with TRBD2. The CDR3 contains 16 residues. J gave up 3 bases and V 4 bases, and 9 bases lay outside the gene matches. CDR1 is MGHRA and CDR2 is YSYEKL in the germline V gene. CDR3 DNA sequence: TGCGCCAGCAGCCTTAGTCTAGCGGGAGAAAGCTACGAGCAGTACTTC. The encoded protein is CASSLSLAGESYEQYF.

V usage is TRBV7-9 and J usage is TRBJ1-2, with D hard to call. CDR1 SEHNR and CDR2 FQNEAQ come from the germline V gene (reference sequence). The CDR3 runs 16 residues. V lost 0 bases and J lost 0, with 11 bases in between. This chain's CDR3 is CASSLALTGANYGYTF. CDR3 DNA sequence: TGTGCCAGCAGCTTAGCGCTGACGGGAGCTAACTATGGCTACACCTTC.

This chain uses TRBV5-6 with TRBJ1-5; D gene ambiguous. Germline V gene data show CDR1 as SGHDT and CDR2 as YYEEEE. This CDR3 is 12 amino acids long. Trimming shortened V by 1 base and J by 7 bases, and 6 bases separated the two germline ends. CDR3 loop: CASSLSGQPQHF. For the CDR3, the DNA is TGTGCCAGCAGCTTGTCTGGCCAGCCCCAGCATTTT.

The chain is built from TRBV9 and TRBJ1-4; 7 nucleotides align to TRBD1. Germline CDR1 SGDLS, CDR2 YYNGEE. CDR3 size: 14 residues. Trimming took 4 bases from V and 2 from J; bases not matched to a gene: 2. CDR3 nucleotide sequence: TGTGCCAGCAGCTCGGGACAGACTAATGAAAAACTGTTTTTT. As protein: CASSSGQTNEKLFF.

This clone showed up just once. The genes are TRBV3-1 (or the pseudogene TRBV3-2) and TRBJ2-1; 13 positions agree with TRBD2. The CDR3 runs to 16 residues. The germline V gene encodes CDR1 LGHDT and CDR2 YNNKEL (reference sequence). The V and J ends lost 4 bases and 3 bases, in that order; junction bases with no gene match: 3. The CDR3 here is CASSRGLAGDYNEQFF. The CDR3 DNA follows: TGTGCCAGCAGCCGCGGACTAGCGGGAGACTACAATGAGCAGTTCTTC.

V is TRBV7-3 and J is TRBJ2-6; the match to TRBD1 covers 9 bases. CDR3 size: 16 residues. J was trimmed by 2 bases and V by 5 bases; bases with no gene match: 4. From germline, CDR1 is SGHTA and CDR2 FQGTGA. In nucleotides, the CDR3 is TGTGCCAGCAGCCCAAGGACAGGGGCTGGGGCCAACGTCCTGACTTTC. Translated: CASSPRTGAGANVLTF.

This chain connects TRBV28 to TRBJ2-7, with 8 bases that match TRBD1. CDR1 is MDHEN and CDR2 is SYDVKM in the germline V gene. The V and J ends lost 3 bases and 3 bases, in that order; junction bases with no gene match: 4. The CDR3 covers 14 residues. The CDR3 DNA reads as TGTGCCAGCAGTTTCGGACAGGGACGCTACGAGCAGTACTTC. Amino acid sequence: CASSFGQGRYEQYF.

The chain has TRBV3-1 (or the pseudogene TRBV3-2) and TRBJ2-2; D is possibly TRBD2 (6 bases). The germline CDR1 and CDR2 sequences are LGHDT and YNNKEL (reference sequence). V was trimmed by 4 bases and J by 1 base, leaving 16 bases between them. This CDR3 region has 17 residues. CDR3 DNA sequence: TGTGCCAGCAGCCCGTCGGGCGGGGCTGGGAACACCGGGGAGCTGTTTTTT. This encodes CASSPSGGAGNTGELFF.

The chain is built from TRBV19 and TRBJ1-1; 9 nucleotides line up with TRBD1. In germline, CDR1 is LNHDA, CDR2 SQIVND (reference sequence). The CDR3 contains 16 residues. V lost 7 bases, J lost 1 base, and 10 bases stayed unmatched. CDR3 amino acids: CASTNRGQGWNTEAFF. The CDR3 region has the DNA TGTGCCAGTACCAACAGGGGGCAGGGGTGGAACACTGAAGCTTTCTTT.

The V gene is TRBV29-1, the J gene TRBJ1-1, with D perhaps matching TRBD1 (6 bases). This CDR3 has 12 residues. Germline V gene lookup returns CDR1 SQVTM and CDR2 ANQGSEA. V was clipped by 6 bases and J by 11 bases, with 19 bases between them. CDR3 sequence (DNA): TGCAGCGTAGCGGACAGCGCCGGTCGGGCTTTCTTT. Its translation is CSVADSAGRAFF. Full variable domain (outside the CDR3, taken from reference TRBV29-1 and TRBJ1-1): SAVISQKPSRDICQRGTSLTIQCQVDSQVTMMFWYRQQPGQSLTLIATANQGSEATYESGFVIDKFPISRPNLTFSTLTVSNMSPEDSSIYLCSVADSAGRAFFGQGTRLTVV.

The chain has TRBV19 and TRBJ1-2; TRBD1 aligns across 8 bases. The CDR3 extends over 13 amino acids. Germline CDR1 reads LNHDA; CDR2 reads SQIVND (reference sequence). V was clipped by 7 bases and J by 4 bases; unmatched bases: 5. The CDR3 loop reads CASKPDRGYGYTF. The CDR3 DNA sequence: TGTGCCAGTAAACCCGACAGGGGCTATGGCTACACCTTC.

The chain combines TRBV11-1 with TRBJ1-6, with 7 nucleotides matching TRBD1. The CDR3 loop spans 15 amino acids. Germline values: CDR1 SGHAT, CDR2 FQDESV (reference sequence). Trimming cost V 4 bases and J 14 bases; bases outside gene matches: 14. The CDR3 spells CASSSGTQGQSTLHF. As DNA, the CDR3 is TGTGCCAGCAGCTCCGGCACACAGGGGCAGTCTACCCTCCACTTT.

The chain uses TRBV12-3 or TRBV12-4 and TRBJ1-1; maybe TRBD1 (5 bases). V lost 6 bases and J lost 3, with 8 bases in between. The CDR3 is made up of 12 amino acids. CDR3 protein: CASRKQDTEAFF. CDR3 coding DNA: TGTGCCAGCAGAAAACAGGACACTGAAGCTTTCTTT.

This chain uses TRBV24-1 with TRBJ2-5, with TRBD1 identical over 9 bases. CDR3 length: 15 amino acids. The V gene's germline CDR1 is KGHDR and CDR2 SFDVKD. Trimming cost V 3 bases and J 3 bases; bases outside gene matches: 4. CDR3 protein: CATSDLTGGKETQYF. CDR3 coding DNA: TGTGCCACCAGTGATCTAACAGGGGGCAAAGAGACCCAGTACTTC.

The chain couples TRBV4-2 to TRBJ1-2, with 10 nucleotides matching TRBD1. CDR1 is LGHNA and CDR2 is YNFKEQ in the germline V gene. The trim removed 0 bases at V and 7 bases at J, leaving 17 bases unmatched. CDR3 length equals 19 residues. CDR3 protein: CASSQDRIPSGQGRGGYTF. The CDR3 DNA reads TGTGCCAGCAGCCAAGATAGGATTCCCTCGGGACAGGGGAGGGGTGGCTACACCTTC.